The next 8 T cell receptor beta chains were all read from a single sample in a study of blood T cell repertoires in COVID-19. Libraries were prepared by immunoSEQ multiplex PCR; TCRdb keeps only in-frame clonotypes and omits some of them. The sample has more than 300,000 clones, 88% seen once. The sequencing input was PBMCs or T cells enriched from blood (not recorded which). The receptor source for this set is a young woman who had recovered from COVID-19.

The chain carries TRBV30 and TRBJ1-3; the D is unclear. Germline V gene data show CDR1 as GTSNPN and CDR2 as SVGIG (reference sequence). With 3 bases removed from V and 0 bases from J, the gap between germline ends came to 9 bases. This CDR3 region has 14 residues. DNA for the CDR3: TGTGCCTGGAGCCTAGGGAGCTCTGGAAACACCATATATTTT. Protein sequence: CAWSLGSSGNTIYF. The whole variable domain, filled in from reference TRBV30 and TRBJ1-3, reads SQTIHQWPATLVQPVGSPLSLECTVEGTSNPNLYWYRQAAGRGLQLLFYSVGIGQISSEVPQNLSASRPQDRQFILSSKKLLLSDSGFYLCAWSLGSSGNTIYFGEGSWLTVV.

V gene TRBV6-1 combines with J gene TRBJ1-2, with 12 bases lining up with TRBD1. The germline CDR1 and CDR2 sequences are MNHNS and SASEGT. After removal of 2 bases from V and 5 bases from J, the junction contained 12 bases not matched to a gene. This CDR3 is built from 18 residues. The CDR3 DNA follows: TGTGCCAGCAGTGAACTCCTGGGACAGGGGGCGTCTGGGTATGGCTACACCTTC. Protein sequence: CASSELLGQGASGYGYTF.

The chain employs TRBV7-2 and TRBJ1-1; 7 bases are shared with TRBD1. CDR3 size: 12 residues. Germline CDR1 is SGHTA and CDR2 is FQGNSA. V shed 3 bases, J shed 7 bases, and the junction held 2 bases outside the gene matches. The CDR3 DNA is TGTGCCAGCAGCTTTGGACAGGTTGAAGCTTTCTTT. The encoded protein is CASSFGQVEAFF.

The rearrangement joins TRBV6-5 to TRBJ1-1; the D gene is possibly TRBD1 (5 bases). The CDR3 extends over 13 amino acids. V lost 5 bases and J lost 1, with 8 bases in between. Germline lookup yields CDR1 MNHEY and CDR2 SVGAGI. CDR3 nucleotide sequence: TGTGCCAGCAGTCTGACAGAGAACACTGAAGCTTTCTTT. It codes for CASSLTENTEAFF.

The rearrangement links TRBV3-1 (or the pseudogene TRBV3-2) to TRBJ2-1; D gene unclear. Deletions cut 0 bases from V and 0 bases from J, with 9 bases between. Germline values: CDR1 LGHDT, CDR2 YNNKEL (reference sequence). The CDR3 length is 16 residues. This CDR3 is CASSQEGTRSYNEQFF. The CDR3 region has the DNA TGTGCCAGCAGCCAAGAGGGCACCCGCTCCTACAATGAGCAGTTCTTC.

This chain joins TRBV27 and TRBJ1-2, with 10 bases aligning to TRBD1. This CDR3 region has 14 residues. Germline V CDR1 and CDR2: MNHEY, SMNVEV (reference sequence). V shed 5 bases, J shed 2 bases, and the junction held 2 bases outside the gene matches. This chain's CDR3 is CASSGTGANYGYTF. CDR3 DNA sequence: TGTGCCAGCAGTGGGACAGGGGCCAACTATGGCTACACCTTC.

The rearrangement links TRBV19 to TRBJ2-7, with 12 bases matching TRBD2. CDR1 LNHDA and CDR2 SQIVND come from the germline V gene (reference sequence). The CDR3 length is 18 residues. V shed 5 bases and J 0 bases; nucleotides not matched to a gene: 11. The CDR3 DNA follows: TGTGCCAGTAGTTCTCAGCTATCGACTAGCGGGGGCTCCTACGAGCAGTACTTC. It yields the protein CASSSQLSTSGGSYEQYF. Based on the CDR3 plus reference TRBV19 and TRBJ2-7, the full variable domain is DGGITQSPKYLFRKEGQNVTLSCEQNLNHDAMYWYRQDPGQGLRLIYYSQIVNDFQKGDIAEGYSVSREKKESFPLTVTSAQKNPTAFYLCASSSQLSTSGGSYEQYFGPGTRLTVT.

The chain links TRBV30 to TRBJ2-7; possibly TRBD1 for D (5 bases). This CDR3 is built from 12 residues. CDR1 is GTSNPN, CDR2 SVGIG, per germline (reference sequence). Deletions cut 1 base from V and 2 bases from J, with 6 bases between. The CDR3 coding sequence is TGTGCCTGGAGTGGACAGCCCTACGAGCAGTACTTC. Amino acids: CAWSGQPYEQYF.